This TCR beta chain was documented in a study of CD4+ T cells in melanoma. Study results and limitations: A reported correlation linked neoantigen-specific CD4+ T cells to CD8+, macrophage and B cell function. Diverse differentiation states were reported for melanoma neoantigen-specific CD4+ T cells.

About this clone itself: The target antigen is unknown.

CDR1 is LNHDA and CDR2 is SQIVND in the germline V gene (reference sequence). V was cut by 4 bases and J by 0 bases, with 16 bases left in between. The CDR3 consists of 17 residues. Assay: immunoSEQ multiplex PCR; the TCRdb copy retains only in-frame clones and omits some. The sample holds under 8,000 clones, about 65% seen once. The sample taken for sequencing was cells from a culture (not recorded whether cultured in vitro). This sequence was found in a human donor with melanoma. The rearrangement links TRBV19 to TRBJ1-5; a possible D gene is TRBD1 (5 bases). The CDR3 DNA is TGTGCCAGTAGTAGACCGAAGGGGCAGGGTAGCAATCAGCCCCAGCATTTT. Protein sequence: CASSRPKGQGSNQPQHF.